These 5 T cell receptor gamma chains share one sample of origin, sequenced in a study of Vδ1+ human thymocytes. The template was reverse-transcribed extracted RNA. CDR3 amplicons came from multiplex PCR with pooled V-gene forward and constant-region reverse primers. TCRdb reran clone calling via CATT on the multiplex PCR reads. The sample carries around 11,000 gamma-chain clones, around 45% recorded once. These receptors have no identified antigens. Findings and limits, study-wide: Thymic TRG and TRD repertoires appeared highly polyclonal.

The sample taken for sequencing was Vdelta1+ gamma-delta thymocytes from the thymus. Subset here: FACS-sorted CD3+ TCRalphabeta- TCRVdelta1+ TCRVdelta2- thymocytes. The receptors originated from a boy younger than two who had congenital heart surgery.

V and J are TRGV8 and TRGJ1 or TRGJ2. In the absence of a J gene in TCRdb, the DNA was matched to germline to assign it here. Trimming removed 4 bases from V and 12 bases from J; junction bases left unmatched: 12. The CDR3 length is 12 residues. Germline CDR1 reads VENAVY; CDR2 reads YDSYNSRV. As DNA, the CDR3 is TGTGCCACCTGGGACCAATCGGGGAGGAAACTCTTT. This sequence encodes CATWDQSGRKLF.

On this clone itself: The same CDR3 can be traced to other DNA sequences in this sample. The chain is built from TRGV9 and TRGJ1 or TRGJ2. J gave up 8 bases and V 1 base, and 2 bases lay outside the gene matches. This CDR3 region has 11 residues. Per the germline V gene, CDR1 is GITISATS and CDR2 is ISYDGTV (reference sequence). DNA of the CDR3: TGTGCCTTGTGGGAGGTCAATAAGAAACTCTTT. The encoded protein is CALWEVNKKLF.

The chain recombines TRGV4 with TRGJ1 or TRGJ2. TCRdb carries no J gene annotation; the J gene was assigned here by matching the DNA with germline. The CDR3 contains 13 residues. CDR1 EGSTGY and CDR2 YDSYTSSV come from the germline V gene. J gave up 4 bases and V 2 bases, and 5 bases lay outside the gene matches. The CDR3 is CATWDEWYYKKLF. The CDR3 DNA follows: TGTGCCACCTGGGATGAGTGGTATTATAAGAAACTCTTT.

V and J are TRGV4 and TRGJ1 or TRGJ2. The J gene comes from matching the DNA to germline here; TCRdb lacks it. The J segment lost 2 bases and the V segment lost 3 bases, leaving 7 bases of the junction unmatched. CDR1 is EGSTGY, CDR2 YDSYTSSV, per germline. CDR3 length equals 14 residues. The CDR3 sequence is CATWDRGDYYKKLF. The CDR3 bases are TGTGCCACCTGGGATCGGGGGGATTATTATAAGAAACTCTTT.

The V call is TRGV8, the J call TRGJP2. Here the J gene was assigned by germline matching of the DNA, as TCRdb has none. Germline V gene lookup returns CDR1 VENAVY and CDR2 YDSYNSRV. This CDR3 has 12 residues. The trim removed 4 bases at V and 7 bases at J, leaving 3 bases unmatched. The CDR3, as DNA: TGTGCCACCTGGGACAATGATTGGATCAAGACGTTT. Translation: CATWDNDWIKTF.